This TCR beta chain is drawn from a study of cytomegalovirus exposure and HLA in healthy donors. The PCR ran on 60 Vbeta and 13 Jbeta primers. Profiled with immunoSEQ multiplex PCR; TCRdb holds only in-frame clones, not every one. The top ten hold roughly 4.3% of the sample, which has roughly 150,000 clones, 80% to 85% seen once. The source material was PBMCs. This clonotype was obtained from a middle-aged man in good health and CMV-seropositive.

The CDR3 DNA is TGTGCCAGCAGTTCCTTGGGCGGAGCGGGTAATTCACCCCTCCACTTT. This encodes CASSSLGGAGNSPLHF. The J gene is TRBJ1-6, the V gene TRBV28; unclear D gene. CDR1 MDHEN and CDR2 SYDVKM come from the germline V gene. The CDR3 is 16 residues long. V lost 4 bases to trimming and J lost 6 bases, with 16 bases between them.